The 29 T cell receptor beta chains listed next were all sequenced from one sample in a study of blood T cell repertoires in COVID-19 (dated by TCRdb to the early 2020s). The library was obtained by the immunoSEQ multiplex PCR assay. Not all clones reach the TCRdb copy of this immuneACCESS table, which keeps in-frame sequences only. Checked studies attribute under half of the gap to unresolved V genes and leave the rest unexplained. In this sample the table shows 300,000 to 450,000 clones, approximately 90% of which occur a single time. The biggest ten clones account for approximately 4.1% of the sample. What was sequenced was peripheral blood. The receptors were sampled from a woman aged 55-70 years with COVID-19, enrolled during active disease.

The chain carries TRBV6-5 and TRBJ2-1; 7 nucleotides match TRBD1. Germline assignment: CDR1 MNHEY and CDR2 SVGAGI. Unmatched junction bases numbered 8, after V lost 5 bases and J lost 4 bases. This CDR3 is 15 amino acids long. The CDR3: CASSLTGTEYNEQFF. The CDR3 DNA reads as TGTGCCAGCAGTCTCACCGGGACAGAGTACAATGAGCAGTTCTTC.

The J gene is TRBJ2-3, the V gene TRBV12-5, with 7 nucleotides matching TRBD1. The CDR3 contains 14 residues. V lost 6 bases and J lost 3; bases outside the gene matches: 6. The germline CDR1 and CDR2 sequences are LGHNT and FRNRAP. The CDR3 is CASGLEQGTDTQYF. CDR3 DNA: TGTGCTAGTGGCCTCGAACAGGGGACAGATACGCAGTATTTT.

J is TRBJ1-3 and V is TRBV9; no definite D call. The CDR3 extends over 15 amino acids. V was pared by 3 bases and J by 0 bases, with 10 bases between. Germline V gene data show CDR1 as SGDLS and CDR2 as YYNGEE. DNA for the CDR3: TGTGCCAGCAGCGCCCTGGGGAGCTCTGGAAACACCATATATTTT. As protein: CASSALGSSGNTIYF.

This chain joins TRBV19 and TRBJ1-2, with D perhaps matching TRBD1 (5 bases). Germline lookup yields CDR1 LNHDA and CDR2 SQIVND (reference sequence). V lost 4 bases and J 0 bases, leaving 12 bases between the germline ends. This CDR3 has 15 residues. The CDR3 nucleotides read TGTGCCAGTAGTACAGCCGTGACAGCTAACTATGGCTACACCTTC. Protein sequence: CASSTAVTANYGYTF.

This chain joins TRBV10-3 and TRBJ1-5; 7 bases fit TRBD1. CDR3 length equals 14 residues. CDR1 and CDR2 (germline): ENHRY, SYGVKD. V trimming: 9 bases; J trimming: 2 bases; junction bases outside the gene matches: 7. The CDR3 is CAITDREGNQPQHF. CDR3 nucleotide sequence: TGTGCCATTACTGACAGGGAGGGCAATCAGCCCCAGCATTTT.

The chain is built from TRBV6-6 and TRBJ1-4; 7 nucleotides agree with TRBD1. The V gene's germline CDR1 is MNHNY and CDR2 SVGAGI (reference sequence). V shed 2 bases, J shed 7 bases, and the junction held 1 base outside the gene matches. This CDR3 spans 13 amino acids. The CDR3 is CASSYGTAEKLFF. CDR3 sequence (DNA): TGTGCCAGCAGTTACGGGACAGCTGAAAAACTGTTTTTT.

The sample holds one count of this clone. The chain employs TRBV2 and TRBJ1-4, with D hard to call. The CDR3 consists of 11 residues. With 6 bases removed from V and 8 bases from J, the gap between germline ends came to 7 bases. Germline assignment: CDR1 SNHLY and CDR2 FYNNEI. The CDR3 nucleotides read TGTGCCAGCAGATTGACAGAAAAACTGTTTTTT. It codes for CASRLTEKLFF.

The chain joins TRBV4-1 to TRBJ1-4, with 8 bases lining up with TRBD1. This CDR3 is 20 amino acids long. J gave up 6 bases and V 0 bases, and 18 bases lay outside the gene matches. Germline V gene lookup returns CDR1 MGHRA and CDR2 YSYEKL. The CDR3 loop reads CASSQDRLGRGPRRDEKLFF. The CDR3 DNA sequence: TGCGCCAGCAGCCAAGATAGGTTAGGCAGGGGGCCACGAAGAGATGAAAAACTGTTTTTT.

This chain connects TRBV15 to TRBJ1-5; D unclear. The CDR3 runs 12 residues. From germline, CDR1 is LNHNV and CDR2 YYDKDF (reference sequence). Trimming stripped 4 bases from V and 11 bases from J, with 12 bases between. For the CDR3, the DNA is TGTGCCACCAGCATGGAAACGAGGTCCCAGCATTTT. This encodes CATSMETRSQHF.

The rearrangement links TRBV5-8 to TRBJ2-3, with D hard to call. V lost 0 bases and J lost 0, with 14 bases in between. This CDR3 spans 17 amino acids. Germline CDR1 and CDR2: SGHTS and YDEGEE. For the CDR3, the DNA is TGTGCCAGCAGCTTGGCCCGAGGTAGGATCAGCACAGATACGCAGTATTTT. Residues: CASSLARGRISTDTQYF. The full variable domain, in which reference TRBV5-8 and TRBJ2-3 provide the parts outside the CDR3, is EAGVTQSPTHLIKTRGQQATLRCSPISGHTSVYWYQQALGLGLQFLLWYDEGEERNRGNFPPRFSGRQFPNYSSELNVNALELEDSALYLCASSLARGRISTDTQYFGPGTRLTVL.

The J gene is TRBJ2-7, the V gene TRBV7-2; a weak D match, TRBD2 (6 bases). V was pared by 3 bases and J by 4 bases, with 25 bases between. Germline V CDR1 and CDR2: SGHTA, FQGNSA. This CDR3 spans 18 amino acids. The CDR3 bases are TGTGCCAGCAGCTTGCAAACTCCCGGGACTCCGATCGGGTACGAGCAGTACTTC. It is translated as CASSLQTPGTPIGYEQYF.

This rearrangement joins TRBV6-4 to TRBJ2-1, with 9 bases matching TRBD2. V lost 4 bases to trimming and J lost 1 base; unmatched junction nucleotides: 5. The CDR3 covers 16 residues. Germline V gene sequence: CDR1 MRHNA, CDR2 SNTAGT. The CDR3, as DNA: TGTGCCAGCAGTGCCCTAGCGGGGTCTTCCTACAATGAGCAGTTCTTC. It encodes CASSALAGSSYNEQFF.

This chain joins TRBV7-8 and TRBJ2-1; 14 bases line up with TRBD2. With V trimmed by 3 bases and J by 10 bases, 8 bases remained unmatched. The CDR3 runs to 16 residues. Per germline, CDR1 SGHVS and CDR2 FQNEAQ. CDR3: CASSFGLAGGLGEQFF. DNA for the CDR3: TGTGCCAGCAGCTTCGGACTAGCGGGGGGTTTGGGCGAGCAGTTCTTC. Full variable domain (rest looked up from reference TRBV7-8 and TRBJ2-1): GAGVSQSPRYKVAKRGQDVALRCDPISGHVSLFWYQQALGQGPEFLTYFQNEAQLDKSGLPSDRFFAERPEGSVSTLKIQRTQQEDSAVYLCASSFGLAGGLGEQFFGPGTRLTVL.

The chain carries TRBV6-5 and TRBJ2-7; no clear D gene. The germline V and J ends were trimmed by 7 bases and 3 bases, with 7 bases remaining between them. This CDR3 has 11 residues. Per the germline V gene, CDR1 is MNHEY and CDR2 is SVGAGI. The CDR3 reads CASTLLYEQYF. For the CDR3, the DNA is TGTGCCAGCACCCTCCTCTACGAGCAGTACTTC.

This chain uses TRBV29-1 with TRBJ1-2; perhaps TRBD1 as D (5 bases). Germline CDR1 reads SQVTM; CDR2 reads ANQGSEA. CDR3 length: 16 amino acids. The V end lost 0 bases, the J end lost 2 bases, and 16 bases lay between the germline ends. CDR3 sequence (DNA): TGCAGCGTTGAAGAGATGACAGCACTCCAGAACTATGGCTACACCTTC. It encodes CSVEEMTALQNYGYTF.

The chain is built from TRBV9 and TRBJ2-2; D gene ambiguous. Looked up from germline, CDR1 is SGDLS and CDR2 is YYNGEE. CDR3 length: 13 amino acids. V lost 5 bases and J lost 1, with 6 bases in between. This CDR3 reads CASSRQNTGELFF. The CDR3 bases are TGTGCCAGCAGTCGACAGAACACCGGGGAGCTGTTTTTT.

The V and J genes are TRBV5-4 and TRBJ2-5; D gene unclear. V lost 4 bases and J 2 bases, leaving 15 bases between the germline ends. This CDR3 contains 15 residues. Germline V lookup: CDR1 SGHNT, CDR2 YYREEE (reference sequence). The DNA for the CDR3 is TGTGCCAGCAGCCCTCCTTCGCCAGGACAAGAGACCCAGTACTTC. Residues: CASSPPSPGQETQYF.

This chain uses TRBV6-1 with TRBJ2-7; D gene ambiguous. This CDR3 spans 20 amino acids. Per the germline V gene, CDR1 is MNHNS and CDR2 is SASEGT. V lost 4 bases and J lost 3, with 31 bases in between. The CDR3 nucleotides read TGTGCCAGCAGTGCCCCAAAGCAGGTCCCCAAAAGCTTTTTCTTCTACGAGCAGTACTTC. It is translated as CASSAPKQVPKSFFFYEQYF.

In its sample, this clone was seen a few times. The CDR3 bases are TGCAGCGTTGAAGATCCGGGGAATCAGCCCCAGCATTTT. Protein: CSVEDPGNQPQHF. The chain recombines TRBV29-1 with TRBJ1-5; D is unresolved. This CDR3 contains 13 residues. V lost 0 bases and J lost 4, with 7 bases in between. Germline V gene lookup returns CDR1 SQVTM and CDR2 ANQGSEA.

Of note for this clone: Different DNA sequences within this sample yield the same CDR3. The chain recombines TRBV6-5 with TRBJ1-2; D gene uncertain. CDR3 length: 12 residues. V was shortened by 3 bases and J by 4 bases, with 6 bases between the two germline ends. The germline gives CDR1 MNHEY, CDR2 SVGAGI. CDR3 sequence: CASSYTGYGYTF. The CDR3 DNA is TGTGCCAGCAGTTATACGGGCTATGGCTACACCTTC.

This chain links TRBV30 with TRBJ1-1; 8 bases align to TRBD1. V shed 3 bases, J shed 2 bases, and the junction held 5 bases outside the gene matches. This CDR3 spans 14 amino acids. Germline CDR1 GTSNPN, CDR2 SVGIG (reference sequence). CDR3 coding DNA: TGTGCCTGGAGACTGCAGGGGGCCAACACTGAAGCTTTCTTT. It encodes CAWRLQGANTEAFF. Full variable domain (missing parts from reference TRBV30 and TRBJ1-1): SQTIHQWPATLVQPVGSPLSLECTVEGTSNPNLYWYRQAAGRGLQLLFYSVGIGQISSEVPQNLSASRPQDRQFILSSKKLLLSDSGFYLCAWRLQGANTEAFFGQGTRLTVV.

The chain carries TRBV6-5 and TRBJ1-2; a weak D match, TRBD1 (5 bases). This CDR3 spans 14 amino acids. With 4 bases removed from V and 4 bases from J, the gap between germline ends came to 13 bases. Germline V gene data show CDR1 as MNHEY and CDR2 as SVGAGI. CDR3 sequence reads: CASSSRVGSYGYTF. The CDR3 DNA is TGTGCCAGCAGTTCCAGGGTGGGTTCCTATGGCTACACCTTC.

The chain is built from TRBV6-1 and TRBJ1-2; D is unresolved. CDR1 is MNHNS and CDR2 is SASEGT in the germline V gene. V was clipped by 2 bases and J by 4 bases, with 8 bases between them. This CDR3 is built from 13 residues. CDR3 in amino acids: CASSEIISYGYTF. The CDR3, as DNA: TGTGCCAGCAGTGAAATCATTTCCTATGGCTACACCTTC.

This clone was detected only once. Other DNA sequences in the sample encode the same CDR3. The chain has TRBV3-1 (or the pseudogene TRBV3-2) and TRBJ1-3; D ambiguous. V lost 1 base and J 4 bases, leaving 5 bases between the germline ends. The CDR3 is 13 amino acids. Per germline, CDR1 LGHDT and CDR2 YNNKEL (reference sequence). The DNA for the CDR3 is TGTGCCAGCAGCCAAGTAGTGGGAAACACCATATATTTT. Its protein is CASSQVVGNTIYF.

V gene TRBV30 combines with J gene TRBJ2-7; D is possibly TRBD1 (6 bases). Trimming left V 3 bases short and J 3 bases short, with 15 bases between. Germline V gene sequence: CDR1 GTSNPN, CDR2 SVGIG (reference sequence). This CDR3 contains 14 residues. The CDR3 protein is CAWSAETGYYEQYF. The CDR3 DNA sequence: TGTGCCTGGAGCGCCGAGACAGGCTACTACGAGCAGTACTTC.

CDR3 bases: TGTGCCAGCAGCAAAGAAGGACAGGGGGTGAGATACACCTTC. It encodes CASSKEGQGVRYTF. The V and J genes are TRBV21-1 and TRBJ1-2; the D segment call TRBD1 is taken from the table without a DNA check. TRBV21-1 is noted as a pseudogene. The CDR3 loop spans 14 amino acids.

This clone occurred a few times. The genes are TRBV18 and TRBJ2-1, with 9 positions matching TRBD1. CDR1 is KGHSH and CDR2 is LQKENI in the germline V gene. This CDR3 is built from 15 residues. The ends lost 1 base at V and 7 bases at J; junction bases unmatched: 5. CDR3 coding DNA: TGTGCCAGCTCACCACGGGGACAGGGTGGTAATGAGCAGTTCTTC. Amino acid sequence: CASSPRGQGGNEQFF.

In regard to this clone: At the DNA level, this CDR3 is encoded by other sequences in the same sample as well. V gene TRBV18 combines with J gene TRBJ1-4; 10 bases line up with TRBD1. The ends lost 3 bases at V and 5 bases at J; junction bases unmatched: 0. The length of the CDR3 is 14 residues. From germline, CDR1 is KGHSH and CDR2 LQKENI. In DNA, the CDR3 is TGTGCCAGCTCACCGGGACAGGGGAATGAAAAACTGTTTTTT. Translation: CASSPGQGNEKLFF.

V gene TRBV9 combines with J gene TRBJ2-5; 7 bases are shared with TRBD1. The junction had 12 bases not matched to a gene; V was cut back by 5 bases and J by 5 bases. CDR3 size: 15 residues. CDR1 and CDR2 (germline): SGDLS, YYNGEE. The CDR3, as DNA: TGTGCCAGCAGTAGGGACAGTGACCCTCGGGAGACCCAGTACTTC. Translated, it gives CASSRDSDPRETQYF.